A selection of T cell receptor beta chains follows, all from one sample in a study of human T cells and chemical hapten exposure. TCRdb fed the RACE reads into MiXCR, producing one record per CDR3 protein. Of some 89,000 distinct CDR3 sequences in the sample, roughly 27% are singletons; the top ten hold over 9%. The sample was whole blood, taken in connection with sensitization to the hapten diphenylcyclopropenone (DPC). Receptors originate from a middle-aged man with alopecia areata. Some clones in this sample may be carry-over from other donors' samples. CDR3s include the opening cysteine and the closing phenylalanine or tryptophan. The order of the fields is clone size, D gene, J gene, V gene, CDR3 DNA, CDR3 protein. A D gene is named only where the DNA matches it firmly. Only some rows state a clone size, as once, few, many or a class for expanded clones.

abundance: .; d_gene: .; j_gene: TRBJ2-3; v_gene: TRBV20-1; CDR3nt: TGCAGTGCCAGGGGGATCGCGGGAGGCCCTAGCACAGATACGCAGTATTTT; CDR3aa: CSARGIAGGPSTDTQYF
abundance: .; d_gene: .; j_gene: TRBJ2-6; v_gene: TRBV6-2/TRBV6-3; CDR3nt: TGTGCCAGCAGTTACAACCAGGTATCTGGGGCCAACGTCCTGACTTTC; CDR3aa: CASSYNQVSGANVLTF
abundance: .; d_gene: TRBD2; j_gene: TRBJ2-3; v_gene: TRBV28; CDR3nt: TGTGCCAGCACCCCCCGAAGGTCTAGCGGGAGGTTCGGTACGCAGTATTTT; CDR3aa: CASTPRRSSGRFGTQYF
abundance: .; d_gene: .; j_gene: TRBJ1-5; v_gene: TRBV4-2; CDR3nt: TGTGCCAGCAGCCAAGCCCTCGGGGAGTATAGGGCCCAGCATTTT; CDR3aa: CASSQALGEYRAQHF
abundance: few; d_gene: .; j_gene: TRBJ2-1; v_gene: TRBV28; CDR3nt: TGTGCCAGCAGTTTAGGCGGGATCTTCTACAATGAGCAGTTCTTC; CDR3aa: CASSLGGIFYNEQFF
abundance: once; d_gene: .; j_gene: TRBJ1-5; v_gene: TRBV28; CDR3nt: TGTGCCAGCAGTTTATGGTGGGTCCAACAGCTAGGCGGTCAGCCCCAGCATTTT; CDR3aa: CASSLWWVQQLGGQPQHF
abundance: .; d_gene: TRBD2; j_gene: TRBJ2-1; v_gene: TRBV29-1; CDR3nt: TGCAGCGTTGTCCCTAGCGGGAACAATGAGCAGTTCTTC; CDR3aa: CSVVPSGNNEQFF
abundance: .; d_gene: .; j_gene: TRBJ1-4; v_gene: TRBV5-4; CDR3nt: TGTGCCAGCAGCCAGGAAACAGCTAATGAAAAACTGTTTTTT; CDR3aa: CASSQETANEKLFF
abundance: .; d_gene: .; j_gene: TRBJ2-1; v_gene: TRBV6-2/TRBV6-3; CDR3nt: TGTGCCAGCAGTTACTTAGGGACCACCCGTGAGCAGTTCTTC; CDR3aa: CASSYLGTTREQFF
abundance: .; d_gene: .; j_gene: TRBJ2-7; v_gene: TRBV28; CDR3nt: TGTGCCAGCAGTTTTGGACACACCTACGAGCAGTACTTC; CDR3aa: CASSFGHTYEQYF